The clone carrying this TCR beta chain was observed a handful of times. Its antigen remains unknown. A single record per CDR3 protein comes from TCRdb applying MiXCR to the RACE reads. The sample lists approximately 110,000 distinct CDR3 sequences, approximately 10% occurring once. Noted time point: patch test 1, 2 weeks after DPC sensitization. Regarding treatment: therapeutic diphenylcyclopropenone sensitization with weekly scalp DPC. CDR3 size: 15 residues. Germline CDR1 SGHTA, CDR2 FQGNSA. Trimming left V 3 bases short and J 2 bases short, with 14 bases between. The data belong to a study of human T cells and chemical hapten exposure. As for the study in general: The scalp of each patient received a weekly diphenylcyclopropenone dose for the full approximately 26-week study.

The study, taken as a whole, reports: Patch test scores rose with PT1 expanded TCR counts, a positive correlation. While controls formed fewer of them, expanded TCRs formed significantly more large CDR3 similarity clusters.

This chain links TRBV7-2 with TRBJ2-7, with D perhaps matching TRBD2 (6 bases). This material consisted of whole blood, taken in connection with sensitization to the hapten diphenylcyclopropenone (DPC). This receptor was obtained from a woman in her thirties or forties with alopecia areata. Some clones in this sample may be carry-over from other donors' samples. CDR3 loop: CASSLAGSITYEQYF. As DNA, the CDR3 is TGTGCCAGCAGCTTGGCCGGGAGTATCACCTACGAGCAGTACTTC.